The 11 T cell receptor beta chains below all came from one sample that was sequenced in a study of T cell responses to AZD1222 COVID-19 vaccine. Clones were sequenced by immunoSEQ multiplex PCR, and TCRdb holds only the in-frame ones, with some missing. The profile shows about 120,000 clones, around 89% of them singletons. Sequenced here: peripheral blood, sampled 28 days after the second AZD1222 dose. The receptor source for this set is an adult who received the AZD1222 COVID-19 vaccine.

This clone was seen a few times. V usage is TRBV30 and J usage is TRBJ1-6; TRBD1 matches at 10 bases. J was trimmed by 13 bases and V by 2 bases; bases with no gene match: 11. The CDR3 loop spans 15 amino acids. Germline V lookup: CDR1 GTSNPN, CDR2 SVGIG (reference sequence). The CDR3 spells CAWSFPGQGPRPLHF. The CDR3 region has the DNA TGTGCCTGGAGTTTCCCGGGACAGGGGCCTCGGCCCCTCCACTTT.

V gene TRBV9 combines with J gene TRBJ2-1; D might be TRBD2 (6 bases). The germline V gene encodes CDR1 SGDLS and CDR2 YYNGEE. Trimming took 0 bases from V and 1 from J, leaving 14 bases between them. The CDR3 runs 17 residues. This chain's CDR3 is CASSVATGVASYNEQFF. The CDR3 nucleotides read TGTGCCAGCAGCGTAGCAACGGGAGTAGCGTCCTACAATGAGCAGTTCTTC.

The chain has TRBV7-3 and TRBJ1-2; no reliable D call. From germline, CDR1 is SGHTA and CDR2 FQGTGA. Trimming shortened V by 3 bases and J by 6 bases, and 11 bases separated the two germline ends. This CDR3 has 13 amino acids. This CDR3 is CASSLTALDGYTF. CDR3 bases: TGTGCCAGCAGCTTGACCGCCCTTGATGGCTACACCTTC.

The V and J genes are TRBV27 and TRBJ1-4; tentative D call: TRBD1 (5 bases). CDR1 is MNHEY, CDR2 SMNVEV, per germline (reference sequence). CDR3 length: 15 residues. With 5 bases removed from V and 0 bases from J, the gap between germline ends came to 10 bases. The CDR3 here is CASSRGTATNEKLFF. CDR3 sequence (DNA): TGTGCCAGCAGTCGGGGGACTGCAACTAATGAAAAACTGTTTTTT. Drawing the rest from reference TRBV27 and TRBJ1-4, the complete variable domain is EAQVTQNPRYLITVTGKKLTVTCSQNMNHEYMSWYRQDPGLGLRQIYYSMNVEVTDKGDVPEGYKVSRKEKRNFPLILESPSPNQTSLYFCASSRGTATNEKLFFGSGTQLSVL.

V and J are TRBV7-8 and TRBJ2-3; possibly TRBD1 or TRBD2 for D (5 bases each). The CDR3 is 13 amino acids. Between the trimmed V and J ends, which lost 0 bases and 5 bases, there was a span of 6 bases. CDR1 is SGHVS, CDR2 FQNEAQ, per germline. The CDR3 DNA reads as TGTGCCAGCAGCTTAGCTGGGGGAGATACGCAGTATTTT. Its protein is CASSLAGGDTQYF.

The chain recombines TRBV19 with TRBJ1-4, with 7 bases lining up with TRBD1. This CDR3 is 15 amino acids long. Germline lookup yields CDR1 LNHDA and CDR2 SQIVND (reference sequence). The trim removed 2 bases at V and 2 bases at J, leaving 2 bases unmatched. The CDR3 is CASSILGGTNEKLFF. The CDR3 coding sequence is TGTGCCAGTAGTATATTAGGGGGCACTAATGAAAAACTGTTTTTT.

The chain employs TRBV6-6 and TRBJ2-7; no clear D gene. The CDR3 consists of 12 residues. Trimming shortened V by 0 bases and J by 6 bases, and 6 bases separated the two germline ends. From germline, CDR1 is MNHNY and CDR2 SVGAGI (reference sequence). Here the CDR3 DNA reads TGTGCCAGCAGTTACTCAAGTATCGAGCAGTACTTC. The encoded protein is CASSYSSIEQYF.

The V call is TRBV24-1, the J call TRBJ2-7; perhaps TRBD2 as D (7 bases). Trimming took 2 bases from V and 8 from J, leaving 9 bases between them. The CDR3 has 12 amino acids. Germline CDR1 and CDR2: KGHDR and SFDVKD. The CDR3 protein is CATSDYGGQQYF. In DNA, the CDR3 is TGTGCCACCAGTGATTACGGGGGGCAGCAGTACTTC.

CDR3 residues: CASSSSTGGVDTQYF. The CDR3, as DNA: TGTGCCAGCAGCTCTTCGACAGGGGGCGTAGATACGCAGTATTTT. The rearrangement uses TRBV9 and TRBJ2-3; 10 nucleotides line up with TRBD1. Germline assignment: CDR1 SGDLS and CDR2 YYNGEE. The J segment lost 5 bases and the V segment lost 4 bases, leaving 7 bases of the junction unmatched. The CDR3 is 15 amino acids.

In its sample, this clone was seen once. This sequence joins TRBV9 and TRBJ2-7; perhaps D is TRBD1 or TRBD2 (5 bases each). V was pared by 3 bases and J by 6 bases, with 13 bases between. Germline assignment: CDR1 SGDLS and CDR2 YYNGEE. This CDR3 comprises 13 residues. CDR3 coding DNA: TGTGCCAGCAGCGGAATAGGGGCGGGCGAGCAGTACTTC. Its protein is CASSGIGAGEQYF. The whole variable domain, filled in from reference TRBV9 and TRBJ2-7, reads DSGVTQTPKHLITATGQRVTLRCSPRSGDLSVYWYQQSLDQGLQFLIQYYNGEERAKGNILERFSAQQFPDLHSELNLSSLELGDSALYFCASSGIGAGEQYFGPGTRLTVT.

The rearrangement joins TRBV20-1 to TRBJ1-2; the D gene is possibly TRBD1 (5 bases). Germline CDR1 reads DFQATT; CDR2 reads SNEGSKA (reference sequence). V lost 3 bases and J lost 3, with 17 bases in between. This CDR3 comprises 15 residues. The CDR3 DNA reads TGCAGTGCTAGTCCCGGGGCAGGGCCCGACTATGGCTACACCTTC. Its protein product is CSASPGAGPDYGYTF.